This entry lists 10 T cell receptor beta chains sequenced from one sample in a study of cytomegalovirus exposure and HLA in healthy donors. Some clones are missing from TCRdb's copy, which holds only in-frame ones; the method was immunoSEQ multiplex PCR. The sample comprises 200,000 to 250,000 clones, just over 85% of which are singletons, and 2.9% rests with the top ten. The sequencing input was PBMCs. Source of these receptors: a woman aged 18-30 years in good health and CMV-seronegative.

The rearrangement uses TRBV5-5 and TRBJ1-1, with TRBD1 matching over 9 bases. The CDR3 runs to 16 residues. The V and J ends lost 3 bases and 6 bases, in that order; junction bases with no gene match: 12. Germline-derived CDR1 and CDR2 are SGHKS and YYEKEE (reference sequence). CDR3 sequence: CASSSPGGTGWSEAFF. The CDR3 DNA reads TGTGCCAGCAGCTCCCCCGGAGGGACAGGGTGGTCTGAAGCTTTCTTT. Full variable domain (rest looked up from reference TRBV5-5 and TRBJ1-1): DAGVTQSPTHLIKTRGQQVTLRCSPISGHKSVSWYQQVLGQGPQFIFQYYEKEERGRGNFPDRFSARQFPNYSSELNVNALLLGDSALYLCASSSPGGTGWSEAFFGQGTRLTVV.

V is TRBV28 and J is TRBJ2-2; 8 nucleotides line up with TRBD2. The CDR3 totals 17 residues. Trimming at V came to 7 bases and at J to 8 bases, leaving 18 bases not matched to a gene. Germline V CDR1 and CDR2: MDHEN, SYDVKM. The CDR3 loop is CASNESGTRKVVGELFF. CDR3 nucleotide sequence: TGTGCCAGCAACGAATCCGGGACTAGAAAGGTCGTGGGGGAGCTGTTTTTT.

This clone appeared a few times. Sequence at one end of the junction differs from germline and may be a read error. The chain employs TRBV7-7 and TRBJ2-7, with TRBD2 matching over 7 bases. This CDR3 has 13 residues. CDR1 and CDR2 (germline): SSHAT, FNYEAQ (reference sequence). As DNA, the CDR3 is TGTGCTAGCAGCGGGGCGTATGGCGGTGAGCAGTACTTC. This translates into CASSGAYGGEQYF.

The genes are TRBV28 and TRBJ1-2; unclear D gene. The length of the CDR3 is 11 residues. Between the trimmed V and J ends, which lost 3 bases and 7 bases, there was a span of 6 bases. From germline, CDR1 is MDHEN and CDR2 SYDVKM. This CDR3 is CASSLGTGYTF. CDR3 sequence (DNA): TGTGCCAGCAGTTTGGGCACTGGCTACACCTTC.

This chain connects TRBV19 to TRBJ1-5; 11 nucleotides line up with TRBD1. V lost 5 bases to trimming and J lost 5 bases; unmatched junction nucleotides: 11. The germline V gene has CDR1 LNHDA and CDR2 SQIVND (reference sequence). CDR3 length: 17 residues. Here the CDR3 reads CASSPRSGQGVDQPQHF. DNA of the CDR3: TGTGCCAGTAGTCCGCGATCGGGACAGGGGGTAGATCAGCCCCAGCATTTT.

The CDR3 reads CASTLTRTGPRSDGYTF. CDR3 nucleotides: TGTGCCAGCACCCTAACCCGGACAGGGCCCAGGTCAGATGGCTACACCTTC. The V and J genes are TRBV2 and TRBJ1-2; 8 bases align to TRBD1. This CDR3 has 17 residues. CDR1 and CDR2 from the germline V gene are SNHLY and FYNNEI. The ends lost 7 bases at V and 6 bases at J; junction bases unmatched: 19.

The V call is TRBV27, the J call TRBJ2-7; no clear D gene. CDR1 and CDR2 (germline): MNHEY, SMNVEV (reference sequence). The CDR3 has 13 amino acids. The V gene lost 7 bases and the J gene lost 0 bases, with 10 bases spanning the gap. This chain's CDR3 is CASKAGDSYEQYF. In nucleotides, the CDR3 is TGTGCCAGCAAGGCAGGCGACTCCTACGAGCAGTACTTC.

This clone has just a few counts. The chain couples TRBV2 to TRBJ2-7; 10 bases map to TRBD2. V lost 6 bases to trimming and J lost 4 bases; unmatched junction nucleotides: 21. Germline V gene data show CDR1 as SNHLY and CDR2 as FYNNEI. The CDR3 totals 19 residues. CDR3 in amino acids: CASRILLGLAGDLRYEQYF. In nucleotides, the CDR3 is TGTGCCAGCAGGATACTCTTGGGCCTAGCGGGAGACCTTCGGTACGAGCAGTACTTC.

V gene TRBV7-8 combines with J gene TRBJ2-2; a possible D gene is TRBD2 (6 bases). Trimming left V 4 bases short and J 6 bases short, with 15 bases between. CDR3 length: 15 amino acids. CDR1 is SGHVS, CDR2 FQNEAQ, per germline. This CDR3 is CASSSPAGRAGELFF. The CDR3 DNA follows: TGTGCCAGCAGCTCGCCCGCGGGACGGGCCGGGGAGCTGTTTTTT.

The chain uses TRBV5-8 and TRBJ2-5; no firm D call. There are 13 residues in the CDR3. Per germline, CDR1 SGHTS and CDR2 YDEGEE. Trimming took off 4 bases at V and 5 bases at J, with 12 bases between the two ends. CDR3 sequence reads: CASSPSGGETQYF. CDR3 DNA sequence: TGTGCCAGCAGCCCCTCAGGTGGTGAGACCCAGTACTTC.